A selection of T cell receptor beta chains follows, all from one sample in a study of T cell responses to AZD1222 COVID-19 vaccine. Using immunoSEQ multiplex PCR, the repertoire was profiled, and TCRdb retains in-frame clones only, with some absent. The table shows roughly 120,000 clones, with about 90% occurring only once. The input for sequencing was peripheral blood, taken on day 0 of MenACWY control vaccination. Receptor source: an adult in good health. Each CDR3 is given with its conserved first and last residue. A D gene is named only where the DNA matches it firmly. The listing skips clone size in some rows; elsewhere it reads once, few, many or a size class.

>TRBV9|NA|NA|TRBJ2-5
CASSVAPGGSGQGETQYF
TGTGCCAGCAGCGTAGCCCCGGGCGGGTCGGGGCAGGGAGAGACCCAGTACTTC
>TRBV16|TRBD1|NA|TRBJ1-1
CASSQTGRGLGTEAFF
TGTGCCAGCAGCCAGACTGGAAGGGGGCTGGGAACTGAAGCTTTCTTT
>TRBV28|NA|NA|TRBJ1-6
CASSWGGSSPLHF
TGTGCCAGCAGTTGGGGAGGGTCTTCACCCCTCCACTTT
>TRBV2|TRBD1|NA|TRBJ1-1
CASRQGASTEAFF
TGTGCCAGCAGGCAGGGGGCTTCCACTGAAGCTTTCTTT
>TRBV2|NA|few|TRBJ2-2
CASRGDTGELFF
TGTGCCAGCAGGGGCGACACCGGGGAGCTGTTTTTT
>TRBV18|NA|NA|TRBJ2-5
CASSHRRETQYF
TGTGCCAGCTCACATAGAAGAGAGACCCAGTACTTC
>TRBV18|NA|NA|TRBJ2-7
CASSRSPDSSYEQYF
TGTGCCAGCTCCCGGAGCCCGGATAGCTCCTACGAGCAGTACTTC
>TRBV12-3/TRBV12-4|NA|NA|TRBJ1-3
CATTTGSGNTIYF
TGTGCCACCACAACAGGCTCTGGAAACACCATATATTTT
>TRBV10-3|TRBD1|NA|TRBJ1-1
CAISTTGTDNTEAFF
TGTGCCATCAGTACAACCGGGACAGACAACACTGAAGCTTTCTTT
>TRBV19|NA|NA|TRBJ2-1
CASSIAVYNEQFF
TGTGCCAGTAGTATAGCGGTCTACAATGAGCAGTTCTTC
>TRBV15|NA|NA|TRBJ2-5
CATSRDPGEETQYF
TGTGCCACCAGCAGAGATCCCGGGGAAGAGACCCAGTACTTC
>TRBV2|NA|NA|TRBJ2-3
CASSGVGGVTDTQYF
TGTGCCAGCAGTGGGGTTGGGGGAGTCACAGATACGCAGTATTTT
>TRBV27|NA|NA|TRBJ1-2
CASSLFPPRGAYGYTF
TGTGCCAGCAGTTTATTCCCCCCCAGGGGAGCCTATGGCTACACCTTC
>TRBV5-1|NA|NA|TRBJ2-5
CASSFVNNQETQYF
TGCGCCAGCAGCTTCGTTAACAACCAAGAGACCCAGTACTTC
>TRBV2|TRBD1|NA|TRBJ2-7
CASSLDRANEQYF
TGTGCCAGCAGCTTGGACAGGGCCAACGAGCAGTACTTC
>TRBV18|TRBD1|NA|TRBJ1-5
CASSPGTGGLQPQHF
TGTGCCAGCTCACCTGGGACAGGGGGCCTTCAGCCCCAGCATTTT
>TRBV19|TRBD2|NA|TRBJ2-3
CASSIPVGLAGRTDTQYF
TGTGCCAGTAGTATACCTGTGGGACTAGCGGGACGCACAGATACGCAGTATTTT
>TRBV21-1|NA|NA|TRBJ2-7
CASSKEDLSGKYEQYF
TGTGCCAGCAGCAAAGAAGACCTTAGCGGCAAGTACGAGCAGTACTTC
>TRBV9|NA|few|TRBJ1-2
CASSVEWDYGYTF
TGTGCCAGCAGCGTAGAATGGGACTATGGCTACACCTTC
>TRBV6-5|NA|NA|TRBJ2-1
CASSPLTSSYNEQFF
TGTGCCAGCAGTCCACTCACGAGCTCCTACAATGAGCAGTTCTTC
>TRBV4-1|NA|NA|TRBJ2-5
CASSDTLETQYF
TGCGCCAGCAGCGATACTTTAGAGACCCAGTACTTC
>TRBV6-1|NA|NA|TRBJ2-7
CASSEAVVREQYF
TGTGCCAGCAGTGAGGCCGTGGTCAGGGAGCAGTACTTC
>TRBV28|NA|few|TRBJ2-7
CASSPYTGGGGEQYF
TGTGCCAGCAGTCCCTATACCGGGGGCGGGGGCGAGCAGTACTTC
>TRBV2|NA|NA|TRBJ2-7
CASRSLEDQYF
TGTGCCAGCAGATCCTTAGAGGATCAGTACTTC
>TRBV2|TRBD1|NA|TRBJ1-4
CASRGWGQAVPPHNEKLFF
TGTGCCAGCAGGGGGTGGGGACAGGCGGTCCCCCCCCATAATGAAAAACTGTTTTTT
>TRBV6-5|NA|NA|TRBJ1-2
CASRDTGTSRYGYTF
TGTGCCAGCAGAGATACCGGGACCTCAAGATATGGCTACACCTTC
>TRBV7-2|TRBD2|NA|TRBJ2-5
CASSLGGLAGAPETQYF
TGTGCCAGCAGCTTAGGGGGACTAGCGGGAGCCCCTGAGACCCAGTACTTC
>TRBV28|TRBD2|NA|TRBJ2-5
CASSWAGGPVQTQYF
TGTGCCAGCAGTTGGGCGGGAGGGCCCGTGCAGACCCAGTACTTC
>TRBV12-3/TRBV12-4|NA|NA|TRBJ2-1
CASSPLYNEQFF
TGTGCCAGCAGTCCACTATACAATGAGCAGTTCTTC
>TRBV30|NA|NA|TRBJ1-1
CAWIQVMNTEAFF
TGTGCCTGGATTCAGGTCATGAACACTGAAGCTTTCTTT
>TRBV7-6|NA|NA|TRBJ1-2
CASSPEDSYGYTF
TGTGCCAGCAGCCCAGAGGACAGCTATGGCTACACCTTC
>TRBV9|NA|NA|TRBJ2-5
CASSVGVAGETQYF
TGTGCCAGCAGCGTAGGAGTAGCTGGCGAGACCCAGTACTTC
>TRBV7-9|TRBD1|NA|TRBJ1-6
CASISQGARNSPLHF
TGTGCCAGCATTTCACAGGGGGCGCGCAATTCACCCCTCCACTTT
>TRBV7-3|NA|NA|TRBJ2-1
CASSPTGDSSYNEQFF
TGTGCCAGCAGCCCGACAGGTGACAGCTCCTACAATGAGCAGTTCTTC
>TRBV5-5|NA|NA|TRBJ2-7
CASISMGGPAEQYF
TGTGCCAGCATCTCTATGGGGGGTCCGGCCGAGCAGTACTTC
>TRBV15|NA|NA|TRBJ2-1
CATSRRPVARAPEQFF
TGTGCCACCAGCAGACGCCCCGTGGCCAGGGCCCCTGAGCAGTTCTTC
>TRBV10-3|TRBD2|NA|TRBJ2-2
CAISSELAANTGELFF
TGTGCCATCAGTTCAGAACTAGCGGCGAACACCGGGGAGCTGTTTTTT
>TRBV6-5|TRBD1|NA|TRBJ1-4
CASSSIRQGGYEKLFF
TGTGCCAGCAGTTCCATCCGACAGGGGGGTTATGAAAAACTGTTTTTT
>TRBV29-1|NA|NA|TRBJ2-3
CSVRPVDGGTQYF
TGCAGCGTTCGACCCGTGGACGGAGGCACGCAGTATTTT
>TRBV27|NA|few|TRBJ2-7
CASSFTGNEQYF
TGTGCCAGCTCCTTCACAGGGAACGAGCAGTACTTC
>TRBV6-2/TRBV6-3|NA|NA|TRBJ2-1
CASSHRKRTTQYNEQFF
TGTGCCAGCAGTCACCGCAAGCGAACTACCCAATACAATGAGCAGTTCTTC
>TRBV5-6|NA|NA|TRBJ1-1
CASSFGSVGFGAFF
TGTGCCAGCAGCTTTGGATCCGTGGGGTTTGGGGCTTTCTTT
>TRBV29-1|NA|NA|TRBJ2-5
CSVPSSVQTQYF
TGCAGCGTTCCATCATCTGTGCAGACCCAGTACTTC
>TRBV7-7|NA|NA|TRBJ2-5
CASSAGLKETQYF
TGTGCCAGCAGCGCGGGACTGAAAGAGACCCAGTACTTC
>TRBV7-9|NA|NA|TRBJ2-5
CASSQETQYF
TGTGCCAGCAGCCAAGAGACCCAGTACTTC
>TRBV5-6|NA|NA|TRBJ2-7
CASSLGASYEQYF
TGTGCCAGCAGCTTGGGAGCGAGCTACGAGCAGTACTTC
>TRBV28|NA|NA|TRBJ1-5
CASYGPDRHSNQPQHF
TGTGCCAGCTACGGCCCCGACAGGCATAGCAATCAGCCCCAGCATTTT
>TRBV25-1|TRBD1|few|TRBJ1-5
CASSEGQGINQPQHF
TGTGCCAGCAGTGAAGGACAGGGGATCAATCAGCCCCAGCATTTT
>TRBV6-5|TRBD1|once|TRBJ1-1
CASSWTGGSEAFF
TGTGCCAGCAGTTGGACAGGGGGTAGCGAAGCTTTCTTT
>TRBV5-6|TRBD1|NA|TRBJ1-4
CASSSTGDPFEKLFF
TGTGCCAGCAGCTCTACAGGGGATCCCTTTGAAAAACTGTTTTTT